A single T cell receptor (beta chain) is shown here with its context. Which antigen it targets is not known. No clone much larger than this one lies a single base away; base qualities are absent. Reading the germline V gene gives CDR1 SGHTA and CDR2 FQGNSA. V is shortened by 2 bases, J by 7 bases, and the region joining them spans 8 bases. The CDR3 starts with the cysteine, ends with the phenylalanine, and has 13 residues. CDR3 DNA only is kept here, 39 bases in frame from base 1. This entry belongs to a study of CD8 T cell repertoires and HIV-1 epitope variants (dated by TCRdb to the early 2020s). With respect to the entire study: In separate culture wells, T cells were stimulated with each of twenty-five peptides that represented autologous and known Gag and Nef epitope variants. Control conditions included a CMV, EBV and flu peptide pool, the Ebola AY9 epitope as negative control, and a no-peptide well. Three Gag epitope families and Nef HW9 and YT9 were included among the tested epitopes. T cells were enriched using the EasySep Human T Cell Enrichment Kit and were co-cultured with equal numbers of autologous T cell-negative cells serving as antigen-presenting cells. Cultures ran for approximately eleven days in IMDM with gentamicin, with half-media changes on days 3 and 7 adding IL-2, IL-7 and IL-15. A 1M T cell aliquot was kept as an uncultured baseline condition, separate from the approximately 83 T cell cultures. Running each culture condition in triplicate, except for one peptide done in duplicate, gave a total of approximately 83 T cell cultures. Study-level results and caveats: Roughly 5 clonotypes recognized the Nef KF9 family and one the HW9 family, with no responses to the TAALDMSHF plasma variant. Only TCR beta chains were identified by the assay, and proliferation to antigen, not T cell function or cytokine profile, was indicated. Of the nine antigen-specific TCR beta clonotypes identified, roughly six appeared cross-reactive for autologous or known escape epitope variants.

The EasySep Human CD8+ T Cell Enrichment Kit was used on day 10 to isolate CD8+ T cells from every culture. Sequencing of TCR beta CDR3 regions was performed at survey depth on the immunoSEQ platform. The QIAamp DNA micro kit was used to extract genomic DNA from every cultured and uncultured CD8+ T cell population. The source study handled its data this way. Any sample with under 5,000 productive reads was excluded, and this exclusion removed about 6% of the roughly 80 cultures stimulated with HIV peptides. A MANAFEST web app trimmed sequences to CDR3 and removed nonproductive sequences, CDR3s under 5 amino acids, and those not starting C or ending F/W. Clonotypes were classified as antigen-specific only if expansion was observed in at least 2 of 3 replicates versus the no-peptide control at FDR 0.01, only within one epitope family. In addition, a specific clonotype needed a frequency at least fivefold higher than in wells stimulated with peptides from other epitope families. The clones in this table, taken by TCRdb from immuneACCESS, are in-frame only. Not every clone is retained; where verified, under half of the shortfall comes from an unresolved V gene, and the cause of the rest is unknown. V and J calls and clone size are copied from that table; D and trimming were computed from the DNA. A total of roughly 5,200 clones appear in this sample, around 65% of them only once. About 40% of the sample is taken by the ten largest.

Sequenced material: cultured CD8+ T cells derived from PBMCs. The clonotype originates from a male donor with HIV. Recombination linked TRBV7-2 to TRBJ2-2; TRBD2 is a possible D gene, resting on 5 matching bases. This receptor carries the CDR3 CASSLIGDGELFF. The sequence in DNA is TGTGCCAGCAGCTTAATCGGGGACGGGGAGCTGTTTTTT.